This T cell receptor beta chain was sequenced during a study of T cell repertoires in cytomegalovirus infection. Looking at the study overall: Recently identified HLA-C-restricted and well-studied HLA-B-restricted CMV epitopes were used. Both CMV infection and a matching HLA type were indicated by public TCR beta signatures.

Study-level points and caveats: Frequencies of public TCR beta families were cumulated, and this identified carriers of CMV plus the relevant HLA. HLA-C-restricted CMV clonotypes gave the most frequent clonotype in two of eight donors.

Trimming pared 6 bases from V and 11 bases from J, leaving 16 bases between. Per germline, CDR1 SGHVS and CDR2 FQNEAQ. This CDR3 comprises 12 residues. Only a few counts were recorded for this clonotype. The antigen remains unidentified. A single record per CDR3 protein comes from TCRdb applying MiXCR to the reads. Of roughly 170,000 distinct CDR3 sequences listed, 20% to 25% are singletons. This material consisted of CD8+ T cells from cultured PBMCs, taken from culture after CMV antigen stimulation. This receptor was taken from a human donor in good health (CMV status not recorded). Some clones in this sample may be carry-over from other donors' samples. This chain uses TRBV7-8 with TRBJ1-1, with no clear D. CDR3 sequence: CASSKDYSGAFF. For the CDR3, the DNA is TGTGCCAGCAGTAAGGACTACTCGGGGGCTTTCTTT.